The 29 T cell receptor beta chains below were found in one sample sequenced in a study of breast tumors, draining lymph nodes, adjacent tissues. TCRdb recomputed calls from the multiplex PCR reads with MiXCR, one row per CDR3 protein. The sample carries roughly 110,000 distinct CDR3 sequences, roughly 33% recorded once. Axillary draining lymph nodes of breast cancer patients supplied the node samples. Sequenced: axillary lymph node tissue. The receptors stem from a female donor with breast cancer. Some clones in this sample may be carry-over from other donors' samples.

This clonotype was seen at least ten times. V usage is TRBV11-2 and J usage is TRBJ1-2; no firm D call. The CDR3 loop spans 13 amino acids. With 1 base removed from V and 1 base from J, the gap between germline ends came to 4 bases. Per the germline V gene, CDR1 is SGHAT and CDR2 is FQNNGV. The CDR3 is CASSLALNYGYTF. The CDR3 nucleotides are TGTGCCAGCAGCTTAGCCCTTAACTATGGCTACACCTTC.

The V call is TRBV19, the J call TRBJ2-4; TRBD1 is a possible D gene (5 bases). The V end lost 6 bases, the J end lost 0 bases, and 9 bases lay between the germline ends. Germline V gives CDR1 LNHDA, CDR2 SQIVND (reference sequence). The length of the CDR3 is 14 residues. Here the CDR3 reads CASRAGIAKNIQYF. The CDR3 DNA reads TGTGCCAGTAGGGCAGGGATAGCCAAAAACATTCAGTACTTC.

This clonotype was observed at least ten times. V gene TRBV7-9 combines with J gene TRBJ2-5; the D gene is possibly TRBD2 (6 bases). The V end was cut by 5 bases, the J end by 4 bases, with 17 bases between. Germline V CDR1 and CDR2: SEHNR, FQNEAQ (reference sequence). CDR3 length: 15 residues. CDR3 region: CASSPHLAGRETQYF. DNA for the CDR3: TGTGCCAGCAGCCCCCACCTGGCGGGAAGAGAGACCCAGTACTTC.

This clonotype was counted ten times or more. This rearrangement joins TRBV7-2 to TRBJ2-7; 11 bases are a match to TRBD2. Germline loops: CDR1 SGHTA, CDR2 FQGNSA. V shed 5 bases and J 6 bases; nucleotides not matched to a gene: 15. The length of the CDR3 is 17 residues. CDR3 amino acids: CASSLIPLAGGPGEQYF. The DNA for the CDR3 is TGTGCCAGCAGCCTCATTCCCTTAGCGGGGGGGCCGGGCGAGCAGTACTTC.

As regards this clonotype: A much larger clone is a single base away; this may be a read error. CDR3 sequence: CASSRQGANSHYGYTF. CDR3 DNA: TGTGCCAGCAGTCGACAGGGGGCGAATTCGCACTATGGCTACACCTTC. The chain links TRBV6-1 to TRBJ1-2; 10 bases match TRBD1. Germline CDR1 reads MNHNS; CDR2 reads SASEGT. The CDR3 runs 16 residues. V gave up 5 bases and J gave up 3 bases; unmatched junction bases: 9.

V usage is TRBV6-4 and J usage is TRBJ1-6; possible D gene TRBD1, 6 bases. Trimming shortened V by 4 bases and J by 11 bases, and 18 bases separated the two germline ends. The germline CDR1 and CDR2 sequences are MRHNA and SNTAGT. The CDR3 spans 15 residues. Here the CDR3 DNA reads TGTGCCAGCAGTGCTAGCAGGGGACCGGGGACACCCCTCCACTTT. Protein: CASSASRGPGTPLHF.

The table lists this clonotype with a count of one. The chain links TRBV20-1 to TRBJ1-3, with D uncertain. Germline V gene lookup returns CDR1 DFQATT and CDR2 SNEGSKA (reference sequence). CDR3 length: 13 amino acids. V was pared by 4 bases and J by 4 bases, with 11 bases between. As DNA, the CDR3 is TGCAGTGCTAAGGTAGGATCCGGAAACACCATATATTTT. As protein: CSAKVGSGNTIYF.

This clonotype has a single count. The chain links TRBV24-1 to TRBJ1-4; D gene ambiguous. V lost 9 bases to trimming and J lost 16 bases, with 23 bases between them. CDR1 and CDR2 from the germline V gene are KGHDR and SFDVKD. The CDR3 loop spans 13 amino acids. CDR3 protein: CATGIRPEHQPFF. Here the CDR3 DNA reads TGTGCCACCGGGATACGACCAGAACATCAGCCGTTTTTT.

This clonotype was found many times. The chain recombines TRBV28 with TRBJ2-7; TRBD1 matches at 11 bases. CDR1 is MDHEN and CDR2 is SYDVKM in the germline V gene. J lost 4 bases, V lost 5 bases, and 7 bases had no gene match. The CDR3 length is 15 residues. The CDR3 region has the DNA TGTGCCAGCAGTACCGGACAGGGGGCAAGGTACGAGCAGTACTTC. Its protein is CASSTGQGARYEQYF.

Ten or more counts support this clonotype. A much larger clone lies a single base off, so this may be a read error. V is TRBV7-2 and J is TRBJ2-5, with 11 bases matching TRBD2. The length of the CDR3 is 15 residues. Germline loops: CDR1 SGHTA, CDR2 FQGNSA. In nucleotides, the CDR3 is TGTGCCAGCAGCCTACTAGCGGGGGCCCAAGAGACCCAGCACTTC. Amino acids: CASSLLAGAQETQHF.

There are many counts of this clonotype. The CDR3: CSGTKAGGPLVQYF. CDR3 DNA: TGCAGTGGTACAAAGGCAGGGGGCCCACTAGTGCAGTACTTC. The V call is TRBV20-1, the J call TRBJ2-7, with 8 bases matching TRBD1. The V and J ends lost 7 bases and 9 bases, in that order; junction bases with no gene match: 17. CDR1 and CDR2 (germline): DFQATT, SNEGSKA (reference sequence). CDR3 size: 14 residues.

The table lists this clonotype with many counts. The V call is TRBV11-2, the J call TRBJ2-5; D ambiguous. Trimming shortened V by 5 bases and J by 4 bases, and 14 bases separated the two germline ends. The V gene's germline CDR1 is SGHAT and CDR2 FQNNGV. This CDR3 is built from 14 residues. CDR3 sequence (DNA): TGTGCCAGCAGCATCGGACGGTTATTAGAGACCCAGTACTTC. Protein sequence: CASSIGRLLETQYF.

The chain carries TRBV20-1 and TRBJ1-2, with TRBD1 matching 8 bases. J lost 5 bases, V lost 5 bases, and 7 bases had no gene match. The CDR3 spans 13 residues. The V gene's germline CDR1 is DFQATT and CDR2 SNEGSKA (reference sequence). The CDR3 protein is CSAGKTGVYGYTF. Here the CDR3 DNA reads TGCAGTGCTGGGAAGACAGGGGTTTATGGCTACACCTTC.

The chain has TRBV18 and TRBJ2-2; 8 bases are a match to TRBD2. With 0 bases clipped from V and 4 bases from J, the junction kept 4 bases outside the gene matches. The length of the CDR3 is 16 residues. Germline V CDR1 and CDR2: KGHSH, LQKENI. CDR3 DNA sequence: TGTGCCAGCTCACCACCGTCTAGCGGGCCCACCGGGGAGCTGTTTTTT. It is translated as CASSPPSSGPTGELFF. Full variable domain (remainder filled in from reference TRBV18 and TRBJ2-2): NAGVMQNPRHLVRRRGQEARLRCSPMKGHSHVYWYRQLPEEGLKFMVYLQKENIIDESGMPKERFSAEFPKEGPSILRIQQVVRGDSAAYFCASSPPSSGPTGELFFGEGSRLTVL.

This clonotype was detected many times. The CDR3 reads CASSLHPEVYEQYF. The CDR3, as DNA: TGTGCCAGCAGCCTACACCCGGAGGTCTACGAGCAGTACTTC. This chain uses TRBV11-2 with TRBJ2-7; possibly TRBD2 for D (5 bases). There are 14 residues in the CDR3. The germline gives CDR1 SGHAT, CDR2 FQNNGV. With 5 bases removed from V and 3 bases from J, the gap between germline ends came to 14 bases.

V is TRBV7-3 and J is TRBJ2-7; 9 nucleotides match TRBD2. The V gene's germline CDR1 is SGHTA and CDR2 FQGTGA. The CDR3 covers 15 residues. V lost 2 bases and J lost 0; bases outside the gene matches: 2. The DNA for the CDR3 is TGTGCCAGCAGCTTAGCGGGAGGGCCCTCCTACGAGCAGTACTTC. Protein sequence: CASSLAGGPSYEQYF. Supplemented by reference TRBV7-3 and TRBJ2-7, the full variable domain reads GAGVSQTPSNKVTEKGKYVELRCDPISGHTALYWYRQSLGQGPEFLIYFQGTGAADDSGLPNDRFFAVRPEGSVSTLKIQRTERGDSAVYLCASSLAGGPSYEQYFGPGTRLTVT.

With respect to this clonotype: Sequence at one end of the junction differs from germline and may be a read error. The DNA of the CDR3 is TGTGCCAGCAGCGGCTCGGGACTGTCATTC. Its translation: CASSGSGLSF. The chain combines TRBV9 with TRBJ2-7, with D possibly matching TRBD2 (6 bases). The CDR3 has 10 amino acids. Germline-derived CDR1 and CDR2 are SGDLS and YYNGEE.

The rearrangement links TRBV7-2 to TRBJ2-3; TRBD2 aligns across 10 bases. The J segment lost 6 bases and the V segment lost 1 base, leaving 4 bases of the junction unmatched. The CDR3 contains 15 residues. Germline V lookup: CDR1 SGHTA, CDR2 FQGNSA. The DNA for the CDR3 is TGTGCCAGCAGCTTAGAATTAGCGGGGGGCGATACGCAGTATTTT. Amino acids: CASSLELAGGDTQYF. Variable domain in full (rest from reference TRBV7-2 and TRBJ2-3): GAGVSQSPSNKVTEKGKDVELRCDPISGHTALYWYRQSLGQGLEFLIYFQGNSAPDKSGLPSDRFSAERTGGSVSTLTIQRTQQEDSAVYLCASSLELAGGDTQYFGPGTRLTVL.

A remark on this clonotype: This may arise from a read error, as a much more abundant clone is one base away. Without the conserved terminal phenylalanine or tryptophan, this CDR3 likely stems from a read error. The V and J genes are TRBV6-7 and TRBJ1-4; D is ambiguous. TRBV6-7 is reported as an ORF; its role is uncertain. The CDR3 extends over 17 amino acids. V lost 4 bases and J 0 bases, leaving 15 bases between the germline ends. CDR3 DNA sequence: TGTGCCAGCAGTTTCCCAGCGGGAGGTTCAACTAATGAAAAACTGTTTTCT. Encoded protein: CASSFPAGGSTNEKLFS.

This chain links TRBV9 with TRBJ2-1, with 11 bases aligning to TRBD2. V lost 4 bases, J lost 4 bases, and 7 bases stayed unmatched. CDR1 and CDR2 from the germline V gene are SGDLS and YYNGEE. The CDR3 is 16 residues long. CDR3 residues: CASSRSGTSGYNEQFF. The CDR3 bases are TGTGCCAGCAGCAGATCCGGGACTAGCGGTTACAATGAGCAGTTCTTC.

The chain employs TRBV7-6 and TRBJ1-6; 7 bases map to TRBD1. Looked up from germline, CDR1 is SGHVS and CDR2 is FNYEAQ. V lost 0 bases, J lost 7 bases, and 6 bases stayed unmatched. The CDR3 is made up of 16 amino acids. The CDR3 nucleotides read TGTGCCAGCAGCTTAGCCCCGGGACAGTCGAATTCACCCCTCCACTTT. The encoded protein is CASSLAPGQSNSPLHF.

A word on this clonotype: Given a much more abundant clone one base away, this may be a read error. This chain uses TRBV7-9 with TRBJ2-1; 7 positions match TRBD2. The CDR3 loop spans 15 amino acids. Germline lookup yields CDR1 SEHNR and CDR2 FQNEAQ (reference sequence). The CDR3 DNA follows: TGTGCCAGCAGCCCCCGGGACTATAATTACAATGAGCAGCTCTTC. It translates to CASSPRDYNYNEQLF.

The table lists this clonotype with many counts. V is TRBV7-9 and J is TRBJ1-2, with 8 nucleotides matching TRBD1. The germline V gene has CDR1 SEHNR and CDR2 FQNEAQ (reference sequence). The CDR3 contains 15 residues. With 5 bases clipped from V and 7 bases from J, the junction kept 12 bases outside the gene matches. The CDR3 loop reads CASSQGQARIGGYTF. The CDR3 DNA reads as TGTGCCAGCAGCCAGGGACAGGCTAGGATCGGTGGCTACACCTTC.

This clonotype has just a few counts. The V and J genes are TRBV5-1 and TRBJ1-1; D unclear. CDR1 and CDR2 (germline): SGHRS, YFSETQ. V lost 0 bases and J 3 bases, leaving 9 bases between the germline ends. This CDR3 is built from 14 residues. CDR3 protein: CASSLAHRDTEAFF. The CDR3 bases are TGCGCCAGCAGCTTGGCGCACCGGGACACTGAAGCTTTCTTT.

Ten or more counts support this clonotype. The chain carries TRBV5-1 and TRBJ2-5; TRBD1 matches 12 bases. Germline CDR1 reads SGHRS; CDR2 reads YFSETQ. V dropped 0 bases and J dropped 4; count of bases not matched to a gene: 7. This CDR3 spans 17 amino acids. CDR3 DNA: TGCGCCAGCAGCTTGGAGAAGGGACAGGGGGCCCCAGAGACCCAGTACTTC. Its translation: CASSLEKGQGAPETQYF.

This clonotype was seen ten or more times. This chain uses TRBV6-1 with TRBJ2-7, with D unresolved. The V end lost 5 bases, the J end lost 5 bases, and 16 bases lay between the germline ends. The CDR3 runs 14 residues. The germline V gene has CDR1 MNHNS and CDR2 SASEGT. The CDR3 region is CASSLLGFEDEQYF. Here the CDR3 DNA reads TGTGCCAGCAGTCTCCTCGGGTTTGAGGACGAGCAGTACTTC.

This clonotype was seen only a few times. This may be a read error: a much more frequent sequence differs by one nucleotide. As the CDR3 is not closed by the conserved phenylalanine or tryptophan, this likely results from a read error. J is TRBJ1-2 and V is TRBV7-9; no reliable D call. CDR3 length equals 14 residues. Trimming pared 5 bases from V and 8 bases from J, leaving 18 bases between. The V gene's germline CDR1 is SEHNR and CDR2 FQNEAQ (reference sequence). CDR3 in amino acids: CASSPPYRLSGYTL. CDR3 DNA sequence: TGTGCCAGCAGCCCGCCGTACCGTCTGAGCGGCTACACCCTC.

About this clonotype: It may be a read error: a sequence one base away is much more abundant. This chain links TRBV6-1 with TRBJ2-2, with D uncertain. V lost 5 bases and J 4 bases, leaving 8 bases between the germline ends. The germline gives CDR1 MNHNS, CDR2 SASEGT. The length of the CDR3 is 13 residues. This CDR3 reads CASSPQFTGELFF. The CDR3 bases are TGTGCCAGCAGTCCACAGTTCACCGGGGAGCTGTTTTTT.

This chain joins TRBV20-1 and TRBJ2-6; D unclear. Germline-derived CDR1 and CDR2 are DFQATT and SNEGSKA (reference sequence). Trimming left V 0 bases short and J 5 bases short, with 2 bases between. CDR3 length equals 12 residues. The CDR3 DNA reads TGCAGTGCTAGAGATCGGGCCAACGTCCTGACTTTC. Encoded protein: CSARDRANVLTF.